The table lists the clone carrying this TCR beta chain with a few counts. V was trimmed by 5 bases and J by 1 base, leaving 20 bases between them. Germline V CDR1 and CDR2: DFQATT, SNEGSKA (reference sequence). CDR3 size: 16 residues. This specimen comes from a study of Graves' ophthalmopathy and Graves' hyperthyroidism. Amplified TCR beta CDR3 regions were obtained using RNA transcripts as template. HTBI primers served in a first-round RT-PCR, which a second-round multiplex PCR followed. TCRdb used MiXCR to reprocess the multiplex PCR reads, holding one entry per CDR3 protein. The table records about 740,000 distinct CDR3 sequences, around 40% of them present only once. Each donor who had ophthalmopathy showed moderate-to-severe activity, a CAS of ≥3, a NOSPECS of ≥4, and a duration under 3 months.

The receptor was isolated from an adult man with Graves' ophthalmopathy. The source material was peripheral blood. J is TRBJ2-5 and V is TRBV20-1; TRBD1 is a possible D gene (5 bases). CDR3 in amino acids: CSAGPLADQGQETQYF. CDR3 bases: TGCAGTGCTGGACCTTTGGCCGATCAGGGCCAAGAGACCCAGTACTTC.